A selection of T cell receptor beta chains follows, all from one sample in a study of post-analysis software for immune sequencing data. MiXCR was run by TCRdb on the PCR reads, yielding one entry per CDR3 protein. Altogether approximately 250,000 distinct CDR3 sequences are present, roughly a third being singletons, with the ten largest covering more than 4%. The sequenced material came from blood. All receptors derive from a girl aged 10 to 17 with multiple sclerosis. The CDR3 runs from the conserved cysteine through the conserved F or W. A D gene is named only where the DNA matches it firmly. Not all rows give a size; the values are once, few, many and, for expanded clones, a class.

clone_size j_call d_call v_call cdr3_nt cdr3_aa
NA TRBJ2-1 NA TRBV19 TGTGCCAGTAGTAACGTACAGTGGGGGGCGAATGAGCAGTTCTTC CASSNVQWGANEQFF
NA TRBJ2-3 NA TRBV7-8 TGTGCCAGCAGCTTACGCCCGGAGTTGCCAGATACGCAGTATTTT CASSLRPELPDTQYF
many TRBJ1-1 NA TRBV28 TGTGCCAGCAGTTCCCACTACCCGACACCCCAAGCTTTCTTT CASSSHYPTPQAFF
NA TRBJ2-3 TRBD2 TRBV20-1 TGCAGTGCTAGCCGCGGCGGGAGTCCAGATACGCAGTATTTT CSASRGGSPDTQYF
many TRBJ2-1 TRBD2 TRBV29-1 TGCAGCGGCTCCGGGACTAGCGGGAGGGGTTACAATGAGCAGTTCTTC CSGSGTSGRGYNEQFF
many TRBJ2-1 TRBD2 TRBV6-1 TGTGCCAGCAGTTCGAGGACTAGCGGGCCAGACAATGAGCAGTTCTTC CASSSRTSGPDNEQFF
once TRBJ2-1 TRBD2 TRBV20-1 TGCAGTGCTACGTATTGGACTAGCGGGAGGTTACTCCGACCGGTGGAGCAGTTCTTC CSATYWTSGRLLRPVEQFF
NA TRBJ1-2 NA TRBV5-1 TGCGCCAGCAGTATGCGGGGGCAGGACTATGGCTACACCTTC CASSMRGQDYGYTF
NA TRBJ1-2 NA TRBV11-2 TGTGCCAGCAGCTTAACGGGAACGGATGGCTACACCTTC CASSLTGTDGYTF
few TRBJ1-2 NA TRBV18 TGTGCCAGCTCACCACCGGGAACACAACTCTATGGCTACACCTTC CASSPPGTQLYGYTF
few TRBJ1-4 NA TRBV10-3 TGTGCCATCAGTGACTCTCCCCGGGGACCTAATGAAAAACTGTTTTTT CAISDSPRGPNEKLFF
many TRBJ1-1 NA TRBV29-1 TGCAGCGTGTACAGAACTGAAGCTTTCTTT CSVYRTEAFF
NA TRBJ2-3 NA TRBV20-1 TGCAGTGCTAGTGTGGTATCAGGCGATACGCAGTATTTT CSASVVSGDTQYF
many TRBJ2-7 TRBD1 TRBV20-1 TGCAGTGCTAGAAGGGACAGGGGCCTGGAGCAGTACTTC CSARRDRGLEQYF
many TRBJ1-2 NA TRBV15 TGTGCCACCAGCAGAGTCTCGGACCCTGGAGATGGCTACACCTTC CATSRVSDPGDGYTF
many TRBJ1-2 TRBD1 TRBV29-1 TGCAGCGTCCTCGGACAGGGTTCGGACTATGGCTACACCTTC CSVLGQGSDYGYTF
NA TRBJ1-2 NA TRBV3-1 TGTGCCAGCAGCCAAGATATTGCGGGTGGAGGTTACACCTTC CASSQDIAGGGYTF
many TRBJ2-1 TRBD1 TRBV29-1 TGCAGCGTTGAAAGGGACAGGAATAGCAATGAGCAGTTCTTC CSVERDRNSNEQFF
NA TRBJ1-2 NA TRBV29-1 TGCAGCGTTGAAGAGGGGGATTACTATGGCTACACCTTC CSVEEGDYYGYTF
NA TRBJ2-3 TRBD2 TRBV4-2 TGTGCCAGCAGCCAAGAAAGTCTAGCGGGGGGCCTGTCGGGAGATACGCGGTATTTT CASSQESLAGGLSGDTRYF